What follows are 19 T cell receptor beta chains derived from one specimen sequenced in a study of blood T cells in healthy people across ages. PCR was performed a second time for roughly 7 to 12 cycles using a sample-barcoded 5' primer and a J-beta primer mix. TCRdb passed the 5' RACE reads through MiXCR, listing each CDR3 protein once. The data show 1.5 million to 2 million distinct CDR3 sequences, roughly 50% seen once. Source material: blood. These receptor sequences come from a woman in her 40s in good health.

The V gene is TRBV28, the J gene TRBJ2-4; 10 bases line up with TRBD1. TRBJ2-7 matches the DNA end more closely, so the J call is doubtful. From germline, CDR1 is MDHEN and CDR2 SYDVKM. The CDR3 runs to 15 residues. Here the CDR3 reads CASSVTGTGVYEQYF. The CDR3 DNA reads TGTGCCAGCAGTGTTACCGGGACAGGGGTCTACGAGCAGTACTTC.

The genes are TRBV20-1 and TRBJ1-2; the D gene is possibly TRBD1 (6 bases). V was clipped by 4 bases and J by 8 bases, with 20 bases between them. There are 14 residues in the CDR3. Germline V gives CDR1 DFQATT, CDR2 SNEGSKA (reference sequence). CDR3: CSANNFVAGDGYTF. For the CDR3, the DNA is TGCAGTGCTAACAACTTCGTCGCAGGGGACGGCTACACCTTC.

This clonotype was seen more than once but under ten times. The CDR3 sequence is CASSYTTGSGQETQYF. As DNA, the CDR3 is TGTGCCAGCAGCTACACAACAGGGTCGGGCCAAGAGACCCAGTACTTC. This chain links TRBV6-5 with TRBJ2-5; weak D call: TRBD1 (6 bases). V was trimmed by 6 bases and J by 1 base, leaving 18 bases between them. The CDR3 length is 16 residues. Germline CDR1 is MNHEY and CDR2 is SVGAGI.

V gene TRBV12-3 or TRBV12-4 combines with J gene TRBJ2-3, with 7 bases identical to TRBD1. With 6 bases clipped from V and 9 bases from J, the junction kept 6 bases outside the gene matches. The CDR3 loop spans 12 amino acids. The CDR3 here is CASSYETGTQYF. The CDR3 bases are TGTGCCAGCAGCTACGAGACAGGGACGCAGTATTTT.

This clonotype appeared a few times. The chain recombines TRBV11-2 with TRBJ2-3; tentatively, D is TRBD2 (6 bases). Germline loops: CDR1 SGHAT, CDR2 FQNNGV. The CDR3 is made up of 17 amino acids. With 0 bases removed from V and 4 bases from J, the gap between germline ends came to 17 bases. CDR3 coding DNA: TGTGCCAGCAGCTTAGATCCTGACGGCTGGGAGGCAGATACGCAGTATTTT. Residues: CASSLDPDGWEADTQYF. Full variable domain (missing parts from reference TRBV11-2 and TRBJ2-3): EAGVAQSPRYKIIEKRQSVAFWCNPISGHATLYWYQQILGQGPKLLIQFQNNGVVDDSQLPKDRFSAERLKGVDSTLKIQPAKLEDSAVYLCASSLDPDGWEADTQYFGPGTRLTVL.

This sequence joins TRBV6-2 or TRBV6-3 and TRBJ1-1; no definite D call. V shed 7 bases and J shed 1 base, with 10 bases lying between them. CDR3 length: 13 amino acids. Germline CDR1 MNHEY, CDR2 SVGEGT. This chain's CDR3 is CASIPVWNTEAFF. Here the CDR3 DNA reads TGTGCCAGCATTCCTGTATGGAACACTGAAGCTTTCTTT.

The gene calls are TRBV20-1 and TRBJ2-3, with TRBD2 identical over 15 bases. Germline assignment: CDR1 DFQATT and CDR2 SNEGSKA (reference sequence). The CDR3 totals 16 residues. The V segment lost 5 bases and the J segment 1 base; nucleotides outside the gene matches: 4. This CDR3 is CSAGGLAGGRTDTQYF. The CDR3 DNA follows: TGCAGTGCTGGGGGACTAGCGGGGGGTCGCACAGATACGCAGTATTTT.

V gene TRBV6-5 combines with J gene TRBJ2-1, with D possibly TRBD1 on 5 matching bases. The ends were cut back, 0 bases at V and 7 bases at J, with 10 bases in the middle. The CDR3 loop spans 14 amino acids. The germline V gene has CDR1 MNHEY and CDR2 SVGAGI. The DNA for the CDR3 is TGTGCCAGCAGTTACTCCTATAAGGGGAATGAGCAGTTCTTC. This translates into CASSYSYKGNEQFF.

This clonotype was seen a handful of times. This chain connects TRBV28 to TRBJ2-5; possibly TRBD1 for D (6 bases). Deletions cut 5 bases from V and 0 bases from J, with 13 bases between. CDR3 length: 15 amino acids. Germline-derived CDR1 and CDR2 are MDHEN and SYDVKM. CDR3 DNA sequence: TGTGCCAGCAGTCCCCGAAGGACAGACCAAGAGACCCAGTACTTC. It codes for CASSPRRTDQETQYF.

This chain joins TRBV27 and TRBJ1-2; 7 bases are shared with TRBD1. J gave up 6 bases and V 1 base, and 5 bases lay outside the gene matches. CDR3 size: 14 residues. Per the germline V gene, CDR1 is MNHEY and CDR2 is SMNVEV (reference sequence). CDR3 bases: TGTGCCAGCAGTTTATACAGGGGAGGGGATGGCTACACCTTC. Translation: CASSLYRGGDGYTF.

The chain uses TRBV7-6 and TRBJ2-1; perhaps TRBD1 as D (5 bases). V was cut by 5 bases and J by 6 bases, with 11 bases left in between. CDR3 length equals 13 residues. Germline V gene lookup returns CDR1 SGHVS and CDR2 FNYEAQ. This CDR3 reads CASSAQDCNEQFF. DNA of the CDR3: TGTGCCAGCAGCGCACAGGATTGCAATGAGCAGTTCTTC.

The gene calls are TRBV20-1 and TRBJ1-2, with a tentative D call TRBD1 (6 bases). CDR3 length: 15 residues. V lost 0 bases, J lost 2 bases, and 13 bases lay in between. Germline assignment: CDR1 DFQATT and CDR2 SNEGSKA (reference sequence). The CDR3 loop is CSARDSTGQNYGYTF. CDR3 nucleotide sequence: TGCAGTGCTAGAGATAGTACAGGGCAAAACTATGGCTACACCTTC.

The rearrangement joins TRBV2 to TRBJ1-1; D not certain. V was cut by 3 bases and J by 8 bases, with 13 bases left in between. From germline, CDR1 is SNHLY and CDR2 FYNNEI. The CDR3 sequence is 13 residues long. CDR3 sequence reads: CASSDGRWWEAFF. In DNA form, the CDR3 reads TGTGCCAGCAGTGACGGCAGATGGTGGGAAGCTTTCTTT.

J is TRBJ1-6 and V is TRBV6-5; 7 nucleotides line up with TRBD1. Germline V CDR1 and CDR2: MNHEY, SVGAGI. The CDR3 runs to 14 residues. Trimming took 6 bases from V and 5 from J; bases not matched to a gene: 4. CDR3 in amino acids: CASSPGQNNSPLHF. CDR3 nucleotide sequence: TGTGCCAGCAGCCCGGGACAGAATAATTCACCCCTCCACTTT.

The chain is built from TRBV7-2 and TRBJ2-3, with D unresolved. The CDR3 contains 17 residues. V dropped 2 bases and J dropped 0 bases, with 15 bases sitting between them. Germline V gene lookup returns CDR1 SGHTA and CDR2 FQGNSA. The chain's CDR3 is CASSLWSRAASTDTQYF. The DNA of the CDR3 is TGTGCCAGCAGCTTATGGAGTCGGGCAGCCAGCACAGATACGCAGTATTTT. Full variable domain (outside the CDR3, taken from reference TRBV7-2 and TRBJ2-3): GAGVSQSPSNKVTEKGKDVELRCDPISGHTALYWYRQSLGQGLEFLIYFQGNSAPDKSGLPSDRFSAERTGGSVSTLTIQRTQQEDSAVYLCASSLWSRAASTDTQYFGPGTRLTVL.

This clonotype was observed a handful of times. The rearrangement links TRBV6-5 to TRBJ1-4; D unresolved. The CDR3 loop spans 13 amino acids. Germline values: CDR1 MNHEY, CDR2 SVGAGI. V dropped 2 bases and J dropped 4 bases, with 5 bases sitting between them. CDR3 protein: CASSYTINEKLFF. The CDR3 DNA reads TGTGCCAGCAGTTACACAATTAATGAAAAACTGTTTTTT.

This clonotype was counted between two and nine times. The rearrangement uses TRBV28 and TRBJ2-7; perhaps TRBD1 as D (6 bases). Germline loops: CDR1 MDHEN, CDR2 SYDVKM. The V gene lost 8 bases and the J gene lost 0 bases, with 17 bases spanning the gap. The length of the CDR3 is 15 residues. Here the CDR3 reads CASVNTGTSSYEQYF. CDR3 DNA sequence: TGTGCCAGCGTTAACACCGGGACATCCTCCTACGAGCAGTACTTC.

The chain employs TRBV7-2 and TRBJ1-2; 7 positions agree with TRBD1. Germline V lookup: CDR1 SGHTA, CDR2 FQGNSA. The CDR3 runs to 14 residues. Losses at the gene ends were 1 base for V and 8 bases for J; bases not matched to a gene: 7. The CDR3 sequence: CASSLEEGAYGYTF. DNA of the CDR3: TGTGCCAGCAGCTTAGAGGAGGGGGCCTACGGCTACACCTTC.

The chain couples TRBV7-8 to TRBJ1-2, with TRBD1 as a possible D gene (5 bases). Per germline, CDR1 SGHVS and CDR2 FQNEAQ. The CDR3 is 14 residues long. The V and J ends lost 4 bases and 8 bases respectively, with 17 bases between them. CDR3: CASSSRVSVWGYTF. In DNA, the CDR3 is TGTGCCAGCAGCTCCAGGGTCAGCGTTTGGGGCTACACCTTC.